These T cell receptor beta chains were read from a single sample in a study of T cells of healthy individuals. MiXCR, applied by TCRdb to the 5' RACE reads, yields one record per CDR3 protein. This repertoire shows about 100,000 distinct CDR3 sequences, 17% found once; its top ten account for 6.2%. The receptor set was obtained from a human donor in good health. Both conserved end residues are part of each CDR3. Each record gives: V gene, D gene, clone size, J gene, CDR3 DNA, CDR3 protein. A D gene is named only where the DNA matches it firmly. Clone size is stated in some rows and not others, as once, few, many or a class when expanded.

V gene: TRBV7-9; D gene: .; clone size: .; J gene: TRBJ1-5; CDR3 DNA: TGTGCCAGCAGAGGGCCCGGTGGGCCCCAGCATTTT; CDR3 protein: CASRGPGGPQHF
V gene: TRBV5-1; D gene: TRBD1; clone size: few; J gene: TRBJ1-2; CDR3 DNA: TGCGCCAGCAGCTTGGGGTTGGGACAGCTACTCTATGGCTACACCTTC; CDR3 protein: CASSLGLGQLLYGYTF
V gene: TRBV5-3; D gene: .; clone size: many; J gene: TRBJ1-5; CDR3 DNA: TGTGCCAGAAGCGTGACTCTGCTACAGCCCCAGCATTTT; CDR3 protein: CARSVTLLQPQHF
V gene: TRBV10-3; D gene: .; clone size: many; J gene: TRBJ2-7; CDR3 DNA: TGTGCCATCAGTGAGACGGCCTACGAGCAGTACTTC; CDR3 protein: CAISETAYEQYF
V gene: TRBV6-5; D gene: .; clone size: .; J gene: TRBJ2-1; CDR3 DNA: TGTGCCAGCAGTTACTCGAATGAAGGGTACAATGAGCAGTTCTTC; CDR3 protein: CASSYSNEGYNEQFF
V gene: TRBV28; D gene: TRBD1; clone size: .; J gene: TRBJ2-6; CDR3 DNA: TGTGCCAGCCATACGGACAGGGGATTCTCTGGGGCCAACGTCCTGACTTTC; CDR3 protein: CASHTDRGFSGANVLTF
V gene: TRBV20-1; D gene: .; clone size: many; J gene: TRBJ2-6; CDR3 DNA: TGCAGTGCTAGAGTGTGGGGCTCTGGGGCCAACGTCCTGACTTTC; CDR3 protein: CSARVWGSGANVLTF
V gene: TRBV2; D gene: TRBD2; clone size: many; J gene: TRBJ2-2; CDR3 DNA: TGTGCCAGCAGTGAACTGGCGGGAGGGCGAGGTACCGGGGAGCTGTTTTTT; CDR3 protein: CASSELAGGRGTGELFF
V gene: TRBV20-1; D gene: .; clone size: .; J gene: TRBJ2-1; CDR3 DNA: TGCAGTGCCCCAGCGGCGGAAGCGGTAGGGCCGGGGTACAATGAGCAGTTCTTC; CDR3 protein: CSAPAAEAVGPGYNEQFF
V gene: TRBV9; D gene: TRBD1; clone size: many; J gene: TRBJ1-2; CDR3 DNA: TGTGCCAGCAGCAGACGGACAGGGGAATATGGCTACACCTTC; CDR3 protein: CASSRRTGEYGYTF
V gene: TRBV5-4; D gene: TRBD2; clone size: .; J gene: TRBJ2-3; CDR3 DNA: TGTGCCAGCAGCTTGGATATAGCGGGAGGGGTACGGGGACAGTATTTT; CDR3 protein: CASSLDIAGGVRGQYF
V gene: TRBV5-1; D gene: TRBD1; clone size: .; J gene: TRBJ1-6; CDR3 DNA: TGCGCCAGCAGCGATACGACAGGGCTGAATTCACCCCTCCACTTT; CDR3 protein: CASSDTTGLNSPLHF
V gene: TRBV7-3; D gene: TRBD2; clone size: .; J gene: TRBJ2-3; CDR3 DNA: TGTGCCAGCAGCTTATCCTCTAGCGGGAGAACAGATACGCAGTATTTT; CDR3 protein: CASSLSSSGRTDTQYF
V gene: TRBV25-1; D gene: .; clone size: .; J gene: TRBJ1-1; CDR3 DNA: TGTGCCAGCAGTGAAGTGGGTACTAACACTGAAGCTTTCTTT; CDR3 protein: CASSEVGTNTEAFF
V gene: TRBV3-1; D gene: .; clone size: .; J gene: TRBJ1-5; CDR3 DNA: TGTGCCAGCAGCCAAGGATTGGATCAGCCCCAGCATTTT; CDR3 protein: CASSQGLDQPQHF